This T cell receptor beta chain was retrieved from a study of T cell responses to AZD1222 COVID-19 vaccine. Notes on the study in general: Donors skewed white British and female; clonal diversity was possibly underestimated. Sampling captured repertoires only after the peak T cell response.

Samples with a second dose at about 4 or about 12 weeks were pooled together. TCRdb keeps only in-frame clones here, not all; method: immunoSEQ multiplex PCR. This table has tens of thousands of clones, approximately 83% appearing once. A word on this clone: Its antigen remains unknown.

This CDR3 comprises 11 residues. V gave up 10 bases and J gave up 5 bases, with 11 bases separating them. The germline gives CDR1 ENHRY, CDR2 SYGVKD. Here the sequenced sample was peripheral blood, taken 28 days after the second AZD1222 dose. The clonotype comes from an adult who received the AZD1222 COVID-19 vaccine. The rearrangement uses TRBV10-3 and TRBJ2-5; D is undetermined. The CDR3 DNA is TGTGCCACTCGGCGCGAGGAGACCCAGTACTTC. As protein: CATRREETQYF.